Included here is one T cell receptor beta chain sequence, with context. The data were produced by immunoSEQ multiplex PCR, yet TCRdb's version contains in-frame clones alone and is incomplete. The top ten clones hold around 0.59% of a sample with approximately 79,000 clones, 83% of them seen once. The sample comes from a study of CD4 T cell repertoires in COVID-19. For the study at large: Other coronavirus spike proteins restimulated relabeled CFSE-low cells expanded with IL-2 for around ten days.

The V segment lost 4 bases and the J segment 8 bases; nucleotides outside the gene matches: 10. Per the germline V gene, CDR1 is SGHRS and CDR2 is YFSETQ. This CDR3 spans 15 amino acids. The sequences come from CD4+ T cells from peripheral blood, collected after recovery from COVID-19. The chain links TRBV5-1 to TRBJ2-1; 9 bases are a match to TRBD1. This receptor was taken from a human donor who had COVID-19. The CDR3 spells CASSPGTGKRDEQFF. The CDR3 DNA follows: TGCGCCAGCAGCCCGGGGACAGGGAAGCGCGATGAGCAGTTCTTC.